Listed below are T cell receptor beta chains from one sample, sequenced in a study of shared clonotypes between healthy human individuals. The method was immunoSEQ multiplex PCR; TCRdb's version includes in-frame clones alone and lacks a portion of them. There are about 2.2 million clones in the sample; around 95% occur only once, and about 1.7% lies in the top ten. Sequencing was carried out using naive CD8+ T cells from PBMCs. These TCRs come from a man aged 18 to 35 in good health. Some clones in this sample may be carry-over from other donors' samples. Both conserved end residues are part of each CDR3. Each record gives: J gene, V gene, CDR3 protein.

j_gene: TRBJ2-5
v_gene: TRBV28
CDR3aa: CASIRFGETQYF

j_gene: TRBJ2-1
v_gene: TRBV27
CDR3aa: CASSFGPLAAGAYEQFF

j_gene: TRBJ2-1
v_gene: TRBV27
CDR3aa: CASSLVAGGSNEQFF

j_gene: TRBJ1-5
v_gene: TRBV15
CDR3aa: CATSRDAQGLQPQHF

j_gene: TRBJ1-5
v_gene: TRBV19
CDR3aa: CASSIGQSNQPQHF

j_gene: TRBJ2-3
v_gene: TRBV29-1
CDR3aa: CSPGLVSNTQYF

j_gene: TRBJ2-7
v_gene: TRBV5-4
CDR3aa: CASSFTRASEQYF

j_gene: TRBJ1-4
v_gene: TRBV7-8
CDR3aa: CASSSDLGGRNEKLFF

j_gene: TRBJ2-1
v_gene: TRBV14
CDR3aa: CASSQGRDWLFNEQFF

j_gene: TRBJ2-7
v_gene: TRBV27
CDR3aa: CASSWGATYEQYF

j_gene: TRBJ1-4
v_gene: TRBV28
CDR3aa: CASSLRDRVQNEKLFF

j_gene: TRBJ2-7
v_gene: TRBV27
CDR3aa: CASSPRQGANEQYF

j_gene: TRBJ1-3
v_gene: TRBV9
CDR3aa: CASSGGGSGNTIYF

j_gene: TRBJ2-3
v_gene: TRBV7-8
CDR3aa: CASSFASGSGPDTQYF

j_gene: TRBJ2-1
v_gene: TRBV5-1
CDR3aa: CASRNSLGYNEQFF

j_gene: TRBJ2-7
v_gene: TRBV4-1
CDR3aa: CASSPILAGGTYEQYF

j_gene: TRBJ1-5
v_gene: TRBV28
CDR3aa: CASLSGPPGSNQPQHF

j_gene: TRBJ1-1
v_gene: TRBV9
CDR3aa: CASSDGTEIGGTEAFF

j_gene: TRBJ1-1
v_gene: TRBV29-1
CDR3aa: CSVEKLGTVNTEAFF

j_gene: TRBJ2-7
v_gene: TRBV27
CDR3aa: CASSPLGQVQTYEQYF

j_gene: TRBJ1-2
v_gene: TRBV6-5
CDR3aa: CASSPGLNYGYTF

j_gene: TRBJ1-1
v_gene: TRBV10-3
CDR3aa: CAISESKHQNTEAFF

j_gene: TRBJ2-7
v_gene: TRBV28
CDR3aa: CASSLTRQGGTYEQYF

j_gene: TRBJ2-3
v_gene: TRBV7-2
CDR3aa: CASRAQGDTQYF

j_gene: TRBJ2-2
v_gene: TRBV19
CDR3aa: CASTRDREDGTGELFF

j_gene: TRBJ2-2
v_gene: TRBV27
CDR3aa: CASTTKLQGAGELFF

j_gene: TRBJ2-7
v_gene: TRBV2
CDR3aa: CASVWDRVREQYF

j_gene: TRBJ1-5
v_gene: TRBV6-1
CDR3aa: CASSEWMGGNQPQHF

j_gene: TRBJ2-5
v_gene: TRBV7-9
CDR3aa: CASSWSGTQYF

j_gene: TRBJ2-1
v_gene: TRBV7-8
CDR3aa: CASSLGNQPGNNEQFF

j_gene: TRBJ2-7
v_gene: TRBV11-2
CDR3aa: CASSPLAGVADEQYF

j_gene: TRBJ2-2
v_gene: TRBV5-1
CDR3aa: CASSLAGPGELFF

j_gene: TRBJ2-7
v_gene: TRBV27
CDR3aa: CASSPSSSYEQYF

j_gene: TRBJ2-7
v_gene: TRBV6-5
CDR3aa: CASSYLRGLEEQYF

j_gene: TRBJ2-1
v_gene: TRBV29-1
CDR3aa: CSVEGGRMTYKEQFF

j_gene: TRBJ2-7
v_gene: TRBV27
CDR3aa: CASRGTVMYEQYF

j_gene: TRBJ2-1
v_gene: TRBV29-1
CDR3aa: CSVAPALGGQFF

j_gene: TRBJ2-7
v_gene: TRBV19
CDR3aa: CASSMGDAAYEQYF

j_gene: TRBJ1-2
v_gene: TRBV28
CDR3aa: CASRITGQPYGYTF

j_gene: TRBJ2-5
v_gene: TRBV4-1
CDR3aa: CASSQTDRLGETQYF

j_gene: TRBJ1-3
v_gene: TRBV9
CDR3aa: CASSPGLIGNTIYF

j_gene: TRBJ2-7
v_gene: TRBV28
CDR3aa: CASSYGRLAGISYEQYF

j_gene: TRBJ2-1
v_gene: TRBV5-4
CDR3aa: CASSTPPGTSGDPSYNEQFF

j_gene: TRBJ2-7
v_gene: TRBV7-2
CDR3aa: CASSLWDRGGEQYF

j_gene: TRBJ1-5
v_gene: TRBV19
CDR3aa: CASSIISTAHQPQHF

j_gene: TRBJ2-3
v_gene: TRBV4-2
CDR3aa: CASSQGLRDTQYF

j_gene: TRBJ2-5
v_gene: TRBV19
CDR3aa: CASSTRETVTETQYF

j_gene: TRBJ1-2
v_gene: TRBV27
CDR3aa: CASSLGGSNYGYTF

j_gene: TRBJ2-1
v_gene: TRBV12-1
CDR3aa: CASSFPDPGTRLVEQFF

j_gene: TRBJ2-7
v_gene: TRBV11-1
CDR3aa: CASSLLLNEQYF

j_gene: TRBJ1-4
v_gene: TRBV5-6
CDR3aa: CASSLFAAGTKSEKLFF

j_gene: TRBJ2-1
v_gene: TRBV27
CDR3aa: CASSTLAGSYNEQFF

j_gene: TRBJ2-3
v_gene: TRBV10-3
CDR3aa: CAISIRHQGGRGTDTQYF

j_gene: TRBJ1-4
v_gene: TRBV7-2
CDR3aa: CASSLAKGGSEKLFF